This T cell receptor beta chain is from a study of blood T cell repertoires in COVID-19. Study-wide context: Whether acute or convalescent, the COVID-19 samples came from the United States, Italy and Spain. T cells, B-cell-depleted T cells, or PBMCs provided the cDNA or gDNA that served as material.

The CDR3 runs 13 residues. Germline CDR1 reads MNHEY; CDR2 reads SVGAGI. Trimming cost V 3 bases and J 4 bases, with 9 bases left between them. Authors' analysis steps: Reference gene primer amplification gave estimated nucleated cell counts. Profiling relied on immunoSEQ multiplex PCR, and the TCRdb table lists in-frame clones only, not all of them. V, J and clone size derive from that table, while D and trimming were established from the DNA sequence. The table lists tens of thousands of clones, around 80% of them singletons. Sequenced: peripheral blood. This chain uses TRBV6-5 with TRBJ1-1, with D hard to call. The receptor's source is a human donor in a cohort sampled during active COVID-19. The CDR3 loop is CASSYTPGTEAFF. In nucleotides, the CDR3 is TGTGCCAGCAGTTATACCCCGGGCACTGAAGCTTTCTTT.